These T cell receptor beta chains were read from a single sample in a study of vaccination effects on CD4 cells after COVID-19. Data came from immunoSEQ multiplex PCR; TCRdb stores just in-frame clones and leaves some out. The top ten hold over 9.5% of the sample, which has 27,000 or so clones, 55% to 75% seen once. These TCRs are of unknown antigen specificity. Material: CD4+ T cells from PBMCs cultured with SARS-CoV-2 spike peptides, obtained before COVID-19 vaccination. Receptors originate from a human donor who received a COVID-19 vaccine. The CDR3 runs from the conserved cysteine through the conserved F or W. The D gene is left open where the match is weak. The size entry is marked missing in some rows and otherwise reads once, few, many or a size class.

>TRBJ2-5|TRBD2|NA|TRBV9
CASSDSGGVRETQYF
TGTGCCAGCAGCGATAGCGGGGGGGTTAGAGAGACCCAGTACTTC
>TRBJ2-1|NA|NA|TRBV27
CASSLRGAGRSYNEQFF
TGTGCCAGCAGTTTACGGGGAGCAGGGAGGAGTTACAATGAGCAGTTCTTC
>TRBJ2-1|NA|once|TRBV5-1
CASSLSGSSYNEQFF
TGCGCCAGCAGCTTATCCGGCAGCTCCTACAATGAGCAGTTCTTC
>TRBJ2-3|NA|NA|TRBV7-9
CASSSIQGGTDTQYF
TGTGCCAGCAGCTCTATTCAGGGGGGGACAGATACGCAGTATTTT
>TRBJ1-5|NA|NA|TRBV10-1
CASSKTEYSNQPQHF
TGCGCCAGCAGTAAGACAGAGTATAGCAATCAGCCCCAGCATTTT
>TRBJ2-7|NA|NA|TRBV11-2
CASSFEPYEQYF
TGTGCCAGCAGCTTCGAACCCTACGAGCAGTACTTC
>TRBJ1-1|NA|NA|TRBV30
CAWSGDFNTEAFF
TGTGCCTGGAGCGGAGACTTTAACACTGAAGCTTTCTTT
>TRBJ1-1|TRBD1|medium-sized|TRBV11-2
CASSPGDRYGPEAFF
TGTGCCAGCAGCCCAGGGGACAGGTATGGCCCTGAAGCTTTCTTT
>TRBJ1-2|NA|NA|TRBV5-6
CASSQAGLYGYTF
TGTGCCAGCAGCCAGGCCGGTCTCTATGGCTACACCTTC
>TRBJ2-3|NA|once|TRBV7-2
CASSWLQGTDTQYF
TGTGCCAGCAGCTGGCTGCAAGGCACAGATACGCAGTATTTT
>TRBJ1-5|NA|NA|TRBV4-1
CASSQDRSFSFNQPQHF
TGCGCCAGCAGCCAAGATCGGTCCTTTTCTTTCAATCAGCCCCAGCATTTT
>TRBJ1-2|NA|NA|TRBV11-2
CASSRYEYGYTF
TGTGCCAGCAGCCGCTACGAATATGGCTACACCTTC
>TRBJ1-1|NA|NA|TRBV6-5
CASRNSGAEAFF
TGTGCCAGCAGAAACTCGGGGGCCGAAGCTTTCTTT
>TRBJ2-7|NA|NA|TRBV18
CASSPDWALREQYF
TGTGCCAGCTCACCGGACTGGGCCCTACGGGAGCAGTACTTC
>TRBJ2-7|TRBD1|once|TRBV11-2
CASSRDRVREQYF
TGTGCCAGCAGCCGGGACAGGGTAAGGGAGCAGTACTTC
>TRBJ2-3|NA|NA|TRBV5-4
CASSLEWAAQGAQYF
TGTGCCAGCAGCTTGGAGTGGGCGGCCCAAGGGGCGCAGTATTTT
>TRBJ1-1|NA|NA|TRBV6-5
CASRATGQGTEAFF
TGTGCCAGCAGGGCCACAGGGCAGGGAACTGAAGCTTTCTTT
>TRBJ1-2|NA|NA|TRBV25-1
CASSEYGFSGYTF
TGTGCCAGCAGTGAATATGGGTTTTCTGGCTACACCTTC
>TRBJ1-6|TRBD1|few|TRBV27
CASSLKLGQVNSPLHF
TGTGCCAGCAGTCTCAAACTTGGACAGGTTAATTCACCCCTCCACTTT
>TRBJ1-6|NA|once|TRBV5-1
CASSLAGDGSPLHF
TGCGCCAGCAGCTTGGCCGGGGACGGTTCACCCCTCCACTTT
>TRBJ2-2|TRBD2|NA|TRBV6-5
CASSYGGGNTGELFF
TGTGCCAGCAGTTACGGCGGGGGGAACACCGGGGAGCTGTTTTTT
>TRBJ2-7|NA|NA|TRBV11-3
CASSLGSYEQYF
TGTGCCAGCAGCTTAGGATCATACGAGCAGTACTTC
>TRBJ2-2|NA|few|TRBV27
CASSFWTGELFF
TGTGCCAGCAGTTTCTGGACCGGGGAGCTGTTTTTT
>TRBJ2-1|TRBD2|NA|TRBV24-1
CATSDPGLAYNEQFF
TGTGCCACCAGTGACCCGGGACTAGCGTACAATGAGCAGTTCTTC
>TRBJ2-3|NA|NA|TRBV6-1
CASSEGTWLEHTDTQYF
TGTGCCAGCAGTGAAGGAACGTGGTTGGAGCACACAGATACGCAGTATTTT
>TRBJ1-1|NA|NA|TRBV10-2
CASSDPGGVGGTEAFF
TGCGCCAGCAGTGATCCCGGGGGCGTAGGGGGAACTGAAGCTTTCTTT
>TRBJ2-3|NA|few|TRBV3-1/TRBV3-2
CASSQDSVGTDTQYF
TGTGCCAGCAGCCAAGATAGCGTCGGCACAGATACGCAGTATTTT
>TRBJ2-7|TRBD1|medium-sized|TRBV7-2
CASKDRGQLEQYF
TGTGCCAGCAAGGACAGGGGGCAACTCGAGCAGTACTTC
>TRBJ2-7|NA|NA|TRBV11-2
CASSMGNSEQYF
TGTGCCAGCAGCATGGGGAATTCGGAGCAGTACTTC
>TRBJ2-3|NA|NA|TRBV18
CASSPPNQRGTDTQYF
TGTGCCAGCTCACCACCGAACCAGCGGGGCACAGATACGCAGTATTTT
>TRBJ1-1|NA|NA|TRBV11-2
CASSSFTEAFF
TGTGCCAGCAGCTCCTTTACTGAAGCTTTCTTT
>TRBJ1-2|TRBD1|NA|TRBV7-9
CASSLAQGERDYGYTF
TGTGCCAGCAGCTTAGCGCAGGGGGAGAGGGACTATGGCTACACCTTC
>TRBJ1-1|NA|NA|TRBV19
CASREGAGGTEAFF
TGTGCCAGTAGGGAAGGAGCAGGAGGCACTGAAGCTTTCTTT